The next 4 T cell receptor beta chains were all read from a single sample in a study of cytomegalovirus exposure and HLA in healthy donors. Primers included in the PCR were 60 Vbeta and 13 Jbeta primers. Profiling relied on immunoSEQ multiplex PCR, and the TCRdb table lists in-frame clones only, not all of them. The table includes 90,000 or so clones, 65% to 90% detected once. The sequenced material came from PBMCs. The source is a man aged 30 to 39 in good health and CMV-seropositive.

This clone was counted a few times. The chain uses TRBV27 and TRBJ1-1; D is possibly TRBD1 (6 bases). V shed 5 bases and J shed 1 base, with 17 bases lying between them. Germline V gives CDR1 MNHEY, CDR2 SMNVEV (reference sequence). The CDR3 has 16 residues. The CDR3 here is CASSLQQGLSNTEAFF. In nucleotides, the CDR3 is TGTGCCAGCAGTCTTCAACAGGGTCTTTCGAACACTGAAGCTTTCTTT.

The genes are TRBV7-8 and TRBJ1-1; D may be TRBD1 (5 bases). In germline, CDR1 is SGHVS, CDR2 FQNEAQ. This CDR3 has 14 amino acids. Trimming removed 5 bases from V and 4 bases from J, with 14 bases in between. CDR3 loop: CASSLGRGGTEAFF. CDR3 bases: TGTGCCAGCAGCCTAGGGAGGGGCGGCACTGAAGCTTTCTTT.

V is TRBV7-8 and J is TRBJ2-5, with 8 positions matching TRBD1. Germline V gene lookup returns CDR1 SGHVS and CDR2 FQNEAQ. V was pared by 5 bases and J by 2 bases, with 16 bases of the junction left unmatched. The CDR3 has 18 amino acids. Written as DNA, the CDR3 is TGTGCCAGCAGCCAACGTACCGGGACAGGCGGGTATCAAGAGACCCAGTACTTC. Translated, it gives CASSQRTGTGGYQETQYF.

This chain connects TRBV11-2 to TRBJ2-1; a possible D gene is TRBD1 (6 bases). The ends were cut back, 3 bases at V and 5 bases at J, with 11 bases in the middle. Germline V gene data show CDR1 as SGHAT and CDR2 as FQNNGV. The CDR3 has 14 residues. The CDR3 is CASSFGGQNNEQFF. CDR3 DNA sequence: TGTGCCAGCAGCTTTGGGGGACAAAACAATGAGCAGTTCTTC. Full variable domain (rest looked up from reference TRBV11-2 and TRBJ2-1): EAGVAQSPRYKIIEKRQSVAFWCNPISGHATLYWYQQILGQGPKLLIQFQNNGVVDDSQLPKDRFSAERLKGVDSTLKIQPAKLEDSAVYLCASSFGGQNNEQFFGPGTRLTVL.